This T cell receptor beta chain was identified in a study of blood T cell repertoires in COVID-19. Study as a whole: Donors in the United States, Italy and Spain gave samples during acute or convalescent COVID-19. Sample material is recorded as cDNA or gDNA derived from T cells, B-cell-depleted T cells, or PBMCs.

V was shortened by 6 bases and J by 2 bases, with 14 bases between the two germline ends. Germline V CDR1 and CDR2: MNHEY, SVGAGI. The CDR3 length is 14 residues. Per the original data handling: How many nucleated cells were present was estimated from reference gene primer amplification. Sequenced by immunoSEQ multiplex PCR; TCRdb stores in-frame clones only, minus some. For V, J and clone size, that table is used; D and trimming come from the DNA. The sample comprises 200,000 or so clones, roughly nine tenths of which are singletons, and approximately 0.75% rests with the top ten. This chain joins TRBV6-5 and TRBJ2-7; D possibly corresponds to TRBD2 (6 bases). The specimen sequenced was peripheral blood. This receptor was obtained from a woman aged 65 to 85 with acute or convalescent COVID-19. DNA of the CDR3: TGTGCCAGCAGGGCCACAGGACTAACCTACGAGCAGTACTTC. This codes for CASRATGLTYEQYF.